What follows describes a single T cell receptor beta chain. The data were produced by immunoSEQ multiplex PCR, yet TCRdb's version contains in-frame clones alone and is incomplete. The sample lists some 31,000 clones, about 92% seen once, with roughly 1% in the top ten. CDR3 length: 15 amino acids. The data derive from a study of blood T cell repertoires in COVID-19. The source of this sequence is a man between 70 and 80 years old with active or convalescent COVID-19. Material: peripheral blood. V gene TRBV21-1 combines with J gene TRBJ2-7; TRBD2, the table's D call, lacks a check against the DNA. TRBV21-1 has pseudogene status. CDR3 loop: CASCSPTRVYYEQYF. Here the CDR3 DNA reads TGTGCCAGCTGCAGTCCCACGAGAGTTTACTACGAGCAGTACTTC.